These 6 T cell receptor beta chains were sequenced from one sample in a study of blood T cell repertoires in COVID-19. Measured with immunoSEQ multiplex PCR; TCRdb has only the in-frame clones, and not every one. In the table there are more than 95,000 clones, approximately 83% of which are singletons. Sequencing was carried out using peripheral blood. Receptors were obtained from a woman older than 75 with active or convalescent COVID-19.

The rearrangement links TRBV25-1 to TRBJ2-7; possibly TRBD1 for D (5 bases). V lost 2 bases and J lost 5, with 22 bases in between. Per germline, CDR1 MGHDK and CDR2 SYGVNS. The CDR3 extends over 17 amino acids. CDR3 in DNA: TGTGCCAGCAGTGAAGGAGCAGGGTACGGGTCCCCAGACGAGCAGTACTTC. Protein: CASSEGAGYGSPDEQYF.

The chain carries TRBV6-4 and TRBJ2-1; 8 nucleotides align to TRBD2. Trimming removed 4 bases from V and 3 bases from J; junction bases left unmatched: 5. CDR1 is MRHNA and CDR2 is SNTAGT in the germline V gene. The CDR3 consists of 15 residues. In DNA, the CDR3 is TGTGCCAGCAGTGTGTCTAGCGGGCGCTACAATGAGCAGTTCTTC. Protein product: CASSVSSGRYNEQFF.

The J gene is TRBJ1-1, the V gene TRBV5-1, with a tentative D call TRBD1 (5 bases). Germline V lookup: CDR1 SGHRS, CDR2 YFSETQ. This CDR3 is built from 14 residues. Trimming removed 0 bases at V and 6 bases at J, with 12 bases between. This chain's CDR3 is CASSLDSRAPEAFF. The CDR3 coding sequence is TGCGCCAGCAGCTTGGATTCCAGGGCCCCTGAAGCTTTCTTT.

This chain joins TRBV4-2 and TRBJ1-2, with a tentative D call TRBD1 (6 bases). Germline assignment: CDR1 LGHNA and CDR2 YNFKEQ. This CDR3 is 13 amino acids long. The V and J ends lost 7 bases and 4 bases respectively, with 13 bases between them. CDR3 DNA: TGTGCCAGCACCGACGGACAGATCTATGGCTACACCTTC. Protein product: CASTDGQIYGYTF.

This chain connects TRBV7-2 to TRBJ1-6; the D gene is possibly TRBD1 (6 bases). CDR3 size: 17 residues. In germline, CDR1 is SGHTA, CDR2 FQGNSA. Between the trimmed V and J ends, which lost 2 bases and 8 bases, there was a span of 19 bases. The CDR3 spells CASSLIADSRGDSPLHF. The CDR3 bases are TGTGCCAGCAGCTTAATCGCGGACAGCCGTGGGGATTCACCCCTCCACTTT.

The genes are TRBV7-9 and TRBJ2-1; 10 bases agree with TRBD1. Losses at the gene ends were 1 base for V and 11 bases for J; bases not matched to a gene: 8. This CDR3 has 15 residues. The V gene's germline CDR1 is SEHNR and CDR2 FQNEAQ (reference sequence). In DNA form, the CDR3 reads TGTGCCAGCAGCTTAGGGGGGGACAGGGGTATTAAGCAGTTCTTC. Encoded protein: CASSLGGDRGIKQFF.